This T cell receptor beta chain was observed in a study of T cell changes during pregnancy in multiple sclerosis. Sequencing was performed with immunoSEQ multiplex PCR; in TCRdb, only in-frame clones are kept and a portion is missing. The repertoire holds approximately 100,000 clones, roughly 92% seen once, with 1% to 1.5% in the top ten. After removal of 4 bases from V and 3 bases from J, the junction contained 4 bases not matched to a gene. CDR1 SGHNT and CDR2 YYREEE come from the germline V gene (reference sequence). The CDR3 has 14 amino acids. This specimen was peripheral blood, taken in the second trimester of pregnancy. The V call is TRBV5-4, the J call TRBJ2-7, with TRBD1 matching 10 bases. This receptor was identified in a female donor with multiple sclerosis, enrolled in a pregnancy study. The CDR3 spells CASSPDRGYYEQYF. The CDR3 DNA follows: TGTGCCAGCAGCCCGGACAGGGGGTACTACGAGCAGTACTTC.